This entry is about one TCR beta chain. The sample comes from a study of blood T cell repertoires in COVID-19. Libraries were prepared by immunoSEQ multiplex PCR; TCRdb keeps only in-frame clonotypes and omits some of them. This sample has around 270,000 clones, with around 88% found just once. This clonotype originated in a man between 40 and 49 years old with acute or convalescent COVID-19. Material for sequencing was peripheral blood.

The DNA for the CDR3 is TGTGCCACCTCTGATCCGGACAGATTGAACACTGAAGCTTTCTTT. Translated, it gives CATSDPDRLNTEAFF. The chain joins TRBV28 to TRBJ1-1; a possible D gene is TRBD1 (6 bases). CDR1 is MDHEN, CDR2 SYDVKM, per germline. The CDR3 extends over 15 amino acids. V was pared by 10 bases and J by 0 bases, with 18 bases between.